This entry lists 3 T cell receptor beta chains sequenced from one sample in a study of glioma-infiltrating T cells. Using RNA template, CDR3s of TCR alpha and beta were amplified with iRepertoire arm-PCR. TCRdb used MiXCR to reprocess the multiplex PCR reads, holding one entry per CDR3 protein. This sample carries roughly 190,000 distinct CDR3 sequences, 32% of them seen once, and the ten largest clones take 20%. The sample taken for sequencing was glioma tissue, nonneoplastic brain tissue, or PBMCs (not recorded which). The receptors were gathered from a human donor with low-grade glioma or glioblastoma, undergoing nonglioma brain surgery, or in good health (not recorded which).

The sample holds many counts of this clonotype. V is TRBV19 and J is TRBJ2-3; a possible D gene is TRBD2 (6 bases). V lost 7 bases, J lost 0 bases, and 14 bases lay in between. The CDR3 is made up of 15 amino acids. The germline V gene encodes CDR1 LNHDA and CDR2 SQIVND (reference sequence). CDR3 sequence (DNA): TGTGCCAGTAAGGGGACTGCCCTTAGCACAGATACGCAGTATTTT. It translates to CASKGTALSTDTQYF. The full variable domain, in which reference TRBV19 and TRBJ2-3 provide the parts outside the CDR3, is DGGITQSPKYLFRKEGQNVTLSCEQNLNHDAMYWYRQDPGQGLRLIYYSQIVNDFQKGDIAEGYSVSREKKESFPLTVTSAQKNPTAFYLCASKGTALSTDTQYFGPGTRLTVL.

In its sample, this clonotype was seen a few times. V usage is TRBV7-9 and J usage is TRBJ1-4, with 9 bases aligning to TRBD1. The germline V gene encodes CDR1 SEHNR and CDR2 FQNEAQ (reference sequence). This CDR3 is 19 amino acids long. V was pared by 5 bases and J by 6 bases, with 19 bases of the junction left unmatched. DNA for the CDR3: TGTGCCAGCAGCCGTGTTTTGCGGGACAGGGCGGGTAGCGATGAAAAACTGTTTTTT. The encoded protein is CASSRVLRDRAGSDEKLFF.

This clonotype was observed at least ten times. The chain carries TRBV28 and TRBJ2-7; D not resolved. Trimming stripped 8 bases from V and 2 bases from J, with 7 bases between. In germline, CDR1 is MDHEN, CDR2 SYDVKM. This CDR3 has 11 amino acids. CDR3 protein: CASGPPYEQYF. In DNA form, the CDR3 reads TGTGCCAGCGGACCCCCCTACGAGCAGTACTTC.